Shown below are 26 T cell receptor beta chains from a single sample sequenced in a study of cytomegalovirus exposure and HLA in healthy donors. Assay used: immunoSEQ multiplex PCR; TCRdb lists only in-frame clones, some missing. The top ten clones hold about 3.5% of a sample with 100,000 to 150,000 clones, roughly nine tenths of them seen once. The sequenced material came from PBMCs. The receptors here all came from a man younger than 45 in good health and CMV-seronegative.

This chain connects TRBV19 to TRBJ1-5, with 10 bases matching TRBD1. Germline V gene lookup returns CDR1 LNHDA and CDR2 SQIVND (reference sequence). There are 15 residues in the CDR3. Trimming took 6 bases from V and 2 from J; bases not matched to a gene: 4. In nucleotides, the CDR3 is TGTGCCAGTAGGACAGGGGGCTCAGGCAATCAGCCCCAGCATTTT. It is translated as CASRTGGSGNQPQHF.

The chain joins TRBV5-4 to TRBJ1-2; D is possibly TRBD1 (5 bases). V was pared by 2 bases and J by 6 bases, with 17 bases between. This CDR3 is 15 amino acids long. Per the germline V gene, CDR1 is SGHNT and CDR2 is YYREEE (reference sequence). The CDR3 DNA reads as TGTGCCAGCAGCTTAGATCTCGGTTGGGGCCATGGCTACACCTTC. It codes for CASSLDLGWGHGYTF.

V and J are TRBV7-8 and TRBJ1-5; D possibly corresponds to TRBD1 (6 bases). CDR3 length: 14 amino acids. Per germline, CDR1 SGHVS and CDR2 FQNEAQ. The V end was cut by 1 base, the J end by 7 bases, with 11 bases between. CDR3 DNA: TGTGCCAGCAGCTTAGTTGGGGGCAGACAGCCCCAGCATTTT. Its translation is CASSLVGGRQPQHF.

The rearrangement links TRBV5-4 to TRBJ1-1, with D tentatively TRBD1 (6 bases). V was clipped by 3 bases and J by 0 bases, with 12 bases between them. Germline V gives CDR1 SGHNT, CDR2 YYREEE (reference sequence). CDR3 size: 15 residues. CDR3 sequence (DNA): TGTGCCAGCAGCTCCCCCGCAGGGGTGAACACTGAAGCTTTCTTT. It translates to CASSSPAGVNTEAFF.

The V call is TRBV4-3, the J call TRBJ2-1; weak D call: TRBD2 (5 bases). The V gene's germline CDR1 is LGHNA and CDR2 YSLEER. The CDR3 extends over 16 amino acids. Trimming cost V 0 bases and J 0 bases, with 9 bases left between them. This CDR3 is CASSQERGGSYNEQFF. For the CDR3, the DNA is TGCGCCAGCAGCCAAGAACGCGGAGGCTCCTACAATGAGCAGTTCTTC.

The chain has TRBV5-4 and TRBJ2-1, with TRBD1 matching 8 bases. The ends lost 5 bases at V and 8 bases at J; junction bases unmatched: 3. Germline V CDR1 and CDR2: SGHNT, YYREEE (reference sequence). The CDR3 covers 12 residues. In nucleotides, the CDR3 is TGTGCCAGCAGACAGGGGGGTGATGAGCAGTTCTTC. This encodes CASRQGGDEQFF. The whole variable domain, remainder taken from reference TRBV5-4 and TRBJ2-1, is ETGVTQSPTHLIKTRGQQVTLRCSSQSGHNTVSWYQQALGQGPQFIFQYYREEENGRGNFPPRFSGLQFPNYSSELNVNALELDDSALYLCASRQGGDEQFFGPGTRLTVL.

The chain uses TRBV4-1 and TRBJ2-5, with D uncertain. Germline V gives CDR1 MGHRA, CDR2 YSYEKL. The length of the CDR3 is 13 residues. The V gene lost 0 bases and the J gene lost 7 bases, with 9 bases spanning the gap. The CDR3 sequence: CASSQDVERTQYF. The CDR3 bases are TGCGCCAGCAGCCAAGATGTGGAGCGGACCCAGTACTTC.

The gene calls are TRBV27 and TRBJ1-1; tentative D call: TRBD1 (5 bases). From germline, CDR1 is MNHEY and CDR2 SMNVEV (reference sequence). The V end lost 2 bases, the J end lost 11 bases, and 15 bases lay between the germline ends. This CDR3 has 13 residues. The CDR3 DNA reads TGTGCCAGCAGTTTAAGAGGCCCAGGGTTCGCTTTCTTT. As protein: CASSLRGPGFAFF.

This clone has a single count. The chain carries TRBV19 and TRBJ2-7; unclear D gene. The CDR3 is 14 amino acids. Trimming stripped 3 bases from V and 2 bases from J, with 11 bases between. Germline CDR1 is LNHDA and CDR2 is SQIVND (reference sequence). The CDR3: CASSIYGYTYEQYF. The CDR3 bases are TGTGCCAGTAGTATTTACGGGTATACCTACGAGCAGTACTTC.

This chain joins TRBV4-1 and TRBJ2-7, with TRBD1 identical over 7 bases. Germline CDR1 reads MGHRA; CDR2 reads YSYEKL. Trimming at V came to 1 base and at J to 3 bases, leaving 9 bases not matched to a gene. This CDR3 comprises 16 residues. This chain's CDR3 is CASSQVIDRANYEQYF. CDR3 nucleotides: TGCGCCAGCAGCCAAGTCATAGACAGGGCGAACTACGAGCAGTACTTC.

The rearrangement links TRBV14 to TRBJ2-5, with TRBD1 matching over 7 bases. The ends lost 4 bases at V and 3 bases at J; junction bases unmatched: 8. The CDR3 covers 15 residues. Germline V gene sequence: CDR1 SGHDN, CDR2 FVKESK. Written as DNA, the CDR3 is TGTGCCAGCAGCCTAAGACAGGGTATTGAAGAGACCCAGTACTTC. This gives the protein CASSLRQGIEETQYF.

The chain links TRBV4-1 to TRBJ2-7; 9 bases fit TRBD2. The CDR3 length is 15 residues. The trim removed 2 bases at V and 0 bases at J, leaving 2 bases unmatched. The germline V gene has CDR1 MGHRA and CDR2 YSYEKL. The CDR3 bases are TGCGCCAGCAGCCAAACTAGCGGGTACTCCTACGAGCAGTACTTC. This encodes CASSQTSGYSYEQYF.

The chain couples TRBV28 to TRBJ1-1; unclear D gene. V was trimmed by 9 bases and J by 6 bases, leaving 20 bases between them. Germline lookup yields CDR1 MDHEN and CDR2 SYDVKM. The CDR3 contains 14 residues. The CDR3 DNA sequence: TGTGCCAGTATTGCTTTTTCGGGAAACGCTGAAGCTTTCTTT. Translation gives CASIAFSGNAEAFF.

In this sample, this clone turned up once. CDR3 sequence: CASSGTQLTYEQYF. The CDR3 DNA follows: TGCGCCAGCTCCGGGACACAGCTAACCTACGAGCAGTACTTC. The chain is built from TRBV10-2 and TRBJ2-7, with D perhaps matching TRBD1 (6 bases). The germline gives CDR1 WSHSY, CDR2 SAAADI. This CDR3 comprises 14 residues. Trimming cost V 8 bases and J 2 bases, with 16 bases left between them.

V usage is TRBV4-1 and J usage is TRBJ1-1; D is undetermined. Germline assignment: CDR1 MGHRA and CDR2 YSYEKL. There are 16 residues in the CDR3. V gave up 3 bases and J gave up 1 base, with 15 bases separating them. CDR3 residues: CASSQPWQEGNTEAFF. CDR3 in DNA: TGCGCCAGCAGCCAGCCTTGGCAGGAGGGGAACACTGAAGCTTTCTTT.

This chain uses TRBV28 with TRBJ1-2; 8 positions match TRBD1. Germline V gene data show CDR1 as MDHEN and CDR2 as SYDVKM. This CDR3 has 13 residues. V shed 6 bases, J shed 4 bases, and the junction held 4 bases outside the gene matches. DNA for the CDR3: TGTGCCAGCAGACCAACAGGGGGCTATGGCTACACCTTC. The encoded protein is CASRPTGGYGYTF.

The J gene is TRBJ2-1, the V gene TRBV19; the match to TRBD2 covers 14 bases. Germline loops: CDR1 LNHDA, CDR2 SQIVND (reference sequence). Losses at the gene ends were 5 bases for V and 5 bases for J; bases not matched to a gene: 5. The CDR3 length is 16 residues. The CDR3 region has the DNA TGTGCCAGTAGTGGGACTAGCGGGGGCGCCCACAATGAGCAGTTCTTC. Its translation: CASSGTSGGAHNEQFF. The whole variable domain, filled in from reference TRBV19 and TRBJ2-1, reads DGGITQSPKYLFRKEGQNVTLSCEQNLNHDAMYWYRQDPGQGLRLIYYSQIVNDFQKGDIAEGYSVSREKKESFPLTVTSAQKNPTAFYLCASSGTSGGAHNEQFFGPGTRLTVL.

The chain recombines TRBV28 with TRBJ2-3; the D gene is possibly TRBD1 (7 bases). The CDR3 is 12 amino acids. V was pared by 11 bases and J by 3 bases, with 12 bases between. From germline, CDR1 is MDHEN and CDR2 SYDVKM. The CDR3 bases are TGTGCCGCGGGGACAGCAACAGATACGCAGTATTTT. Translating gives CAAGTATDTQYF.

This sequence joins TRBV10-3 and TRBJ1-1, with D possibly being TRBD1 (6 bases). Per the germline V gene, CDR1 is ENHRY and CDR2 is SYGVKD. V lost 3 bases and J lost 6, with 14 bases in between. The CDR3 runs to 14 residues. The CDR3 is CAISDAGTKAEAFF. In DNA form, the CDR3 reads TGTGCCATCAGTGACGCCGGGACAAAAGCTGAAGCTTTCTTT.

V usage is TRBV2 and J usage is TRBJ1-1, with a possible D match to TRBD1 (6 bases). V dropped 8 bases and J dropped 3 bases, with 7 bases sitting between them. The CDR3 consists of 11 residues. Germline V lookup: CDR1 SNHLY, CDR2 FYNNEI. The DNA of the CDR3 is TGTGCCAGCGAGGGGGACACTGAAGCTTTCTTT. Residues: CASEGDTEAFF.

This chain joins TRBV5-5 and TRBJ1-3; D is undetermined. V lost 2 bases, J lost 0 bases, and 12 bases lay in between. Germline-derived CDR1 and CDR2 are SGHKS and YYEKEE (reference sequence). This CDR3 comprises 16 residues. CDR3 amino acids: CASSFGLLSSGNTIYF. Here the CDR3 DNA reads TGTGCCAGCAGCTTTGGACTCTTGAGCTCTGGAAACACCATATATTTT.

The chain links TRBV4-1 to TRBJ2-1, with 10 bases that match TRBD2. The CDR3 covers 18 residues. The V gene end was trimmed by 1 base and the J gene end by 0 bases; junction bases not matched to a gene: 6. Germline CDR1 MGHRA, CDR2 YSYEKL. The CDR3 DNA reads TGCGCCAGCAGCCAAGTCCTAGCGGGGGTTAGCTCCTACAATGAGCAGTTCTTC. Translation gives CASSQVLAGVSSYNEQFF.

Only a few counts were recorded for this clone. V gene TRBV6-5 combines with J gene TRBJ1-6, with 9 bases identical to TRBD1. In germline, CDR1 is MNHEY, CDR2 SVGAGI. V lost 6 bases and J lost 9; bases outside the gene matches: 6. The CDR3 consists of 14 residues. DNA for the CDR3: TGTGCCAGCAGGCCGGGACAGGGCGGTTCACCCCTCCACTTT. It codes for CASRPGQGGSPLHF.

V usage is TRBV4-1 and J usage is TRBJ2-4, with TRBD1 identical over 8 bases. The CDR3 runs to 16 residues. Germline values: CDR1 MGHRA, CDR2 YSYEKL. The junction had 8 bases not matched to a gene; V was cut back by 5 bases and J by 2 bases. The CDR3 here is CASSGGQGLTKNIQYF. CDR3 nucleotides: TGCGCCAGCAGCGGAGGACAGGGACTGACCAAAAACATTCAGTACTTC.

The chain recombines TRBV7-8 with TRBJ2-7; D is possibly TRBD1 (5 bases). V lost 5 bases and J 1 base, leaving 12 bases between the germline ends. Germline CDR1 is SGHVS and CDR2 is FQNEAQ. This CDR3 spans 14 amino acids. CDR3 in amino acids: CASSGDDSSYEQYF. CDR3 coding DNA: TGTGCCAGCAGCGGAGACGACAGTTCCTACGAGCAGTACTTC.

The gene calls are TRBV28 and TRBJ2-1; 9 bases line up with TRBD2. The junction had 16 bases not matched to a gene; V was cut back by 7 bases and J by 6 bases. This CDR3 contains 17 residues. Germline assignment: CDR1 MDHEN and CDR2 SYDVKM. CDR3 coding DNA: TGTGCCAGCACCCCGGCTAGCGGGGCCCGCTGGGGCAATGAGCAGTTCTTC. Amino acid sequence: CASTPASGARWGNEQFF.